The clone carrying this T cell receptor beta chain showed up just a few times. Its antigen is undetermined. The CDR3 extends over 16 amino acids. Per the germline V gene, CDR1 is KGHDR and CDR2 is SFDVKD. The trim removed 1 base at V and 3 bases at J, leaving 5 bases unmatched. Molecular barcoding with unique molecular identifiers was used for the TCRbeta library. Each CDR3 protein is one row after TCRdb ran MiXCR on the PCR reads. The data show approximately 520,000 distinct CDR3 sequences, over 10% seen once. This record comes from a study of T-cell reconstitution after alpha-beta-depleted transplantation in children. The study's findings and limits: There were reportedly several hundred expanded graft clones from which alpha-beta T cells came about two months after transplant. The authors attributed T-cell counts and diversity one year after transplant mostly to newly produced T cells. The origin of high day-60 TCRbeta diversity in some patients lay in surviving recipient T cells and thymic progenitors.

The material was PBMCs, mostly from graft donor cells, obtained 180 days after TCRalphabeta/CD19-depleted stem cell transplant. This sequence originates from a female patient aged 2-10 years who had a stem cell transplant for aplastic anemia, so the T cells may come from the graft donor. The chain uses TRBV24-1 and TRBJ2-3; TRBD2 matches 8 bases. The CDR3 sequence is CATSDFGSGMTDTQYF. CDR3 bases: TGTGCCACCAGTGATTTCGGTAGCGGGATGACAGATACGCAGTATTTT.